The source of this TCR beta chain is a study of cytomegalovirus exposure and HLA in healthy donors. The study's findings and limits: Within the data, a cluster of highly shared sequence variants was likely a sequencing artifact. Accurate HLA-A and HLA-B prediction from TCR beta sequences was reported for most subjects. High specificity and sensitivity for cytomegalovirus status were reported for the classifier.

On this clone: The antigen is undetermined.

It was with 60 Vbeta and 13 Jbeta primers that the PCR ran. Libraries were prepared by immunoSEQ multiplex PCR; TCRdb keeps only in-frame clonotypes and omits some of them. The sample consists of 65,000 to 95,000 clones, about 80% of them appearing once. V shed 5 bases and J shed 4 bases, with 15 bases lying between them. This CDR3 has 15 residues. Looked up from germline, CDR1 is SGHVS and CDR2 is FQNEAQ. This chain joins TRBV7-8 and TRBJ1-3; D remains unclear. Input material: PBMCs. This clonotype originated in a man in his thirties or forties in good health and CMV-seronegative. CDR3 amino acids: CASSPQVGGGNTIYF. CDR3 bases: TGTGCCAGCAGCCCCCAAGTGGGAGGCGGAAACACCATATATTTT. The variable domain in full, with the rest retrieved from reference TRBV7-8 and TRBJ1-3, is GAGVSQSPRYKVAKRGQDVALRCDPISGHVSLFWYQQALGQGPEFLTYFQNEAQLDKSGLPSDRFFAERPEGSVSTLKIQRTQQEDSAVYLCASSPQVGGGNTIYFGEGSWLTVV.